Listed below are T cell receptor beta chains from one sample, sequenced in a study of stem cell transplantation in POMP-related autoinflammatory disease. Libraries were prepared by immunoSEQ multiplex PCR; TCRdb keeps only in-frame clonotypes and omits some of them. The table shows approximately 65,000 clones, with more than 75% occurring only once. This specimen consisted of CD4+ T cells from PBMCs, obtained after stem cell transplantation. The receptors were gathered from a human patient with POMP-related autoinflammation and immune dysregulation (PRAID). Some T cells may be provided by the graft donor. CDR3s include the opening cysteine and the closing phenylalanine or tryptophan. D genes are given only for firm matches. For some rows the clone size is stated as once, few or many, or as a class when expanded; others skip it.

j_call	v_call	d_call	clone_size	cdr3_aa	cdr3_nt
TRBJ2-3	TRBV5-1	TRBD2	.	CASSSGLAGRGDTQYF	TGCGCCAGCAGCTCTGGACTAGCGGGGAGGGGGGATACGCAGTATTTT
TRBJ1-2	TRBV12-5	TRBD1	.	CASGLASGGRNYGYTF	TGTGCTAGTGGTTTGGCCTCAGGGGGCCGTAACTATGGCTACACCTTC
TRBJ1-3	TRBV2	.	.	CASSEDRGDTIYF	TGTGCCAGCAGTGAAGATAGAGGGGACACCATATATTTT
TRBJ2-1	TRBV6-4	.	.	CASSELQVVDEQFF	TGTGCCAGCAGTGAGTTACAGGTAGTGGATGAGCAGTTCTTC
TRBJ1-4	TRBV25-1	.	.	CASSAQGRGEKLFF	TGTGCCAGCAGTGCTCAGGGACGTGGCGAAAAACTGTTTTTT
TRBJ2-5	TRBV14	TRBD2	.	CASSQDWSSGSRETQYF	TGTGCCAGCAGCCAAGATTGGTCTAGCGGGAGCCGGGAGACCCAGTACTTC
TRBJ2-1	TRBV5-1	TRBD1	few	CASSKNRGSSYNEQFF	TGCGCCAGCAGCAAAAACAGGGGAAGCTCCTACAATGAGCAGTTCTTC
TRBJ2-5	TRBV4-1	TRBD2	.	CASSQLSGGAETQYF	TGCGCCAGCAGCCAGCTTAGCGGGGGGGCAGAGACCCAGTACTTC
TRBJ2-5	TRBV5-8	TRBD1	.	CASSLSGQVEETQYF	TGTGCCAGCAGCTTGTCGGGACAGGTCGAAGAGACCCAGTACTTC
TRBJ2-6	TRBV19	TRBD1	.	CASSGSRGMPGANVLTF	TGTGCCAGTAGTGGTAGCAGGGGGATGCCTGGGGCCAACGTCCTGACTTTC
TRBJ2-5	TRBV7-9	.	.	CASSSGQSRPKETQYF	TGTGCCAGCAGCTCCGGACAGTCACGACCGAAAGAGACCCAGTACTTC
TRBJ2-7	TRBV2	.	.	CASSEDRDTYEQYF	TGTGCCAGCAGTGAAGACCGGGACACCTACGAGCAGTACTTC
TRBJ2-3	TRBV21-1	.	.	CASTERTSTDTQYF	TGTGCCAGCACCGAGCGGACTAGCACAGATACGCAGTATTTT
TRBJ2-1	TRBV5-1	TRBD2	.	CASKRLAGGYNEQFF	TGCGCCAGCAAGCGGTTAGCGGGAGGCTACAATGAGCAGTTCTTC
TRBJ1-4	TRBV4-2	TRBD1	once	CASSFKGGQSNEKLFF	TGTGCCAGCAGCTTCAAAGGGGGACAGAGCAATGAAAAACTGTTTTTT
TRBJ1-4	TRBV2	TRBD1	.	CASTQGSEKLFF	TGTGCCAGCACACAGGGGAGTGAAAAACTGTTTTTT
TRBJ2-3	TRBV5-5	TRBD1	.	CASSLTGTTDTQYF	TGTGCCAGCAGTTTGACAGGGACGACAGATACGCAGTATTTT
TRBJ2-3	TRBV5-1	TRBD2	.	CASSLAVAGYTDTQYF	TGCGCCAGCAGCTTGGCCGTAGCGGGGTACACAGATACGCAGTATTTT
TRBJ2-7	TRBV7-8	TRBD2	once	CASSLETSGSHEQYF	TGTGCCAGCAGCTTAGAGACTAGCGGGAGTCACGAGCAGTACTTC
TRBJ1-1	TRBV5-4	.	.	CASSLAGFPRTEAFF	TGTGCCAGCAGCTTGGCCGGGTTCCCGCGGACTGAAGCTTTCTTT
TRBJ2-5	TRBV7-2	.	once	CASSFPQETQYF	TGTGCCAGCAGCTTCCCTCAAGAGACCCAGTACTTC
TRBJ2-2	TRBV27	.	.	CASSLRTEAGELFF	TGTGCCAGCAGTCTCCGGACAGAGGCCGGGGAGCTGTTTTTT
TRBJ2-3	TRBV15	TRBD2	.	CATSIGTSGYTDTQYF	TGTGCCACCAGCATAGGGACTAGCGGTTACACAGATACGCAGTATTTT
TRBJ2-5	TRBV6-5	.	.	CASSYSIRGQETQYF	TGTGCCAGCAGTTACTCGATCAGGGGCCAAGAGACCCAGTACTTC
TRBJ2-7	TRBV18	TRBD2	.	CASSQTSGTSNEQYF	TGTGCCAGCTCACAAACTAGCGGGACCTCTAACGAGCAGTACTTC
TRBJ2-5	TRBV2	.	.	CASSDLKETQYF	TGTGCCAGCAGTGACTTAAAAGAGACCCAGTACTTC
TRBJ2-4	TRBV28	.	once	CASSLHKNIQYF	TGTGCCAGCAGCTTACATAAAAACATTCAGTACTTC
TRBJ2-1	TRBV6-5	TRBD2	.	CASGSGNSYNEQFF	TGTGCCAGCGGAAGCGGGAATTCCTACAATGAGCAGTTCTTC
TRBJ2-3	TRBV24-1	TRBD2	.	CATSDFGRRSGGSADTQYF	TGTGCCACCAGTGATTTCGGGAGGAGAAGCGGGGGAAGTGCAGATACGCAGTATTTT
TRBJ1-3	TRBV7-6	TRBD1	few	CASSFRQGGFGNTIYF	TGTGCCAGCAGCTTTAGACAGGGGGGATTTGGAAACACCATATATTTT
TRBJ2-7	TRBV19	.	few	CASSIGGLRPYEQYF	TGTGCCAGTAGTATTGGAGGACTTCGACCCTACGAGCAGTACTTC
TRBJ1-1	TRBV3-1/TRBV3-2	.	.	CASSQGVGNTEAFF	TGTGCCAGCAGCCAAGGAGTAGGGAACACTGAAGCTTTCTTT
TRBJ2-2	TRBV6-5	.	once	CASSSANTGELFF	TGTGCCAGCAGTTCGGCGAACACCGGGGAGCTGTTTTTT
TRBJ2-5	TRBV5-1	.	.	CASSLSLSPETQYF	TGCGCCAGCAGCTTGTCACTGAGTCCGGAGACCCAGTACTTC